One and the same sample provided the 2 T cell receptor beta chains below, sequenced in a study of identical twins. TCRdb used MiXCR to reprocess the 5' RACE reads, holding one entry per CDR3 protein. This sample yields approximately 500,000 distinct CDR3 sequences, of which about 24% are seen a single time; 2.9% belongs to the top ten. This sample also belongs to another study, concerning T cells expressing NK-cell markers.

The sequenced sample consisted of CD4+ T cells sorted from blood. The receptors derive from a young woman in good health.

This clonotype was detected only a few times. This sequence joins TRBV13 and TRBJ2-1; TRBD2 matches 10 bases. Germline V gene lookup returns CDR1 PRHDT and CDR2 FYEKMQ (reference sequence). Unmatched junction bases numbered 10, after V lost 5 bases and J lost 9 bases. This CDR3 spans 15 amino acids. CDR3 region: CASSTSGTSVGEQFF. Here the CDR3 DNA reads TGTGCCAGCAGCACGTCCGGGACTAGCGTTGGTGAGCAGTTCTTC.

This chain connects TRBV7-3 to TRBJ2-3; the match to TRBD1 covers 7 bases. Looked up from germline, CDR1 is SGHTA and CDR2 is FQGTGA. With 5 bases clipped from V and 0 bases from J, the junction kept 5 bases outside the gene matches. The CDR3 covers 15 residues. The CDR3 reads CASSPQGKSTDTQYF. In nucleotides, the CDR3 is TGTGCCAGCAGCCCACAGGGGAAAAGCACAGATACGCAGTATTTT.